Below, 24 T cell receptor beta chains from the same sample are listed, as sequenced in a study of T cell repertoires in cytomegalovirus infection. Each CDR3 protein gets one entry after TCRdb re-called the reads with MiXCR. The sample records 250,000 or so distinct CDR3 sequences, over 15% being singletons. The specimen was CD8+ T cells from PBMCs. Receptors were obtained from a human donor in good health (CMV status not recorded). Some clones in this sample may be carry-over from other donors' samples.

The sample holds many counts of this clonotype. The gene calls are TRBV29-1 and TRBJ2-1, with D possibly being TRBD2 (6 bases). The V gene lost 2 bases and the J gene lost 5 bases, with 16 bases spanning the gap. Germline V lookup: CDR1 SQVTM, CDR2 ANQGSEA. CDR3 length equals 15 residues. CDR3 in amino acids: CSVESSGWANNEQFF. Written as DNA, the CDR3 is TGCAGCGTTGAATCCAGCGGGTGGGCAAACAATGAGCAGTTCTTC.

CDR3 sequence reads: CSATHRGGASYNEQFF. The CDR3 DNA is TGCAGTGCCACCCATCGCGGGGGGGCCTCCTACAATGAGCAGTTCTTC. The J gene is TRBJ2-1, the V gene TRBV20-1; 9 bases align to TRBD2. Germline CDR1 DFQATT, CDR2 SNEGSKA (reference sequence). Trimming removed 6 bases from V and 0 bases from J; junction bases left unmatched: 9. The CDR3 loop spans 16 amino acids.

This clonotype was seen repeatedly, ten times or more. The chain couples TRBV7-9 to TRBJ2-5; D ambiguous. The CDR3 runs to 14 residues. Germline assignment: CDR1 SEHNR and CDR2 FQNEAQ (reference sequence). Trimming cost V 1 base and J 1 base, with 7 bases left between them. The CDR3 region has the DNA TGTGCCAGCAGCTTAGGACCGAGCCAAGAGACCCAGTACTTC. This translates into CASSLGPSQETQYF.

The chain has TRBV3-1 and TRBJ1-2, with 8 bases lining up with TRBD1. Germline V gene data show CDR1 as LGHDT and CDR2 as YNNKEL (reference sequence). V shed 7 bases, J shed 4 bases, and the junction held 17 bases outside the gene matches. CDR3 length: 17 residues. This chain's CDR3 is CASTEDLDRAPSYGYTF. DNA of the CDR3: TGTGCCAGCACCGAGGATTTGGACAGGGCCCCTAGCTATGGCTACACCTTC.

This clonotype was found a few times. The chain employs TRBV6-5 and TRBJ2-7, with TRBD1 as a possible D gene (6 bases). Trimming cost V 8 bases and J 0 bases, with 17 bases left between them. CDR3 length equals 15 residues. Germline V gene lookup returns CDR1 MNHEY and CDR2 SVGAGI. The CDR3 loop is CASRWGADSSYEQYF. CDR3 in DNA: TGTGCCAGCCGGTGGGGAGCGGACAGCTCCTACGAGCAGTACTTC.

There are many counts of this clonotype. Here the CDR3 DNA reads TGTGCCAGCAGCCTACCGGGACAGGGGGACGAGACCCAGTACTTC. Protein: CASSLPGQGDETQYF. The chain links TRBV7-2 to TRBJ2-5; TRBD1 matches at 11 bases. The CDR3 extends over 15 amino acids. V gave up 5 bases and J gave up 5 bases; unmatched junction bases: 7. Per germline, CDR1 SGHTA and CDR2 FQGNSA.

This clonotype was counted a few times. The chain employs TRBV7-2 and TRBJ2-1, with D perhaps TRBD1 (5 bases). The V gene lost 3 bases and the J gene lost 0 bases, with 9 bases spanning the gap. CDR1 is SGHTA and CDR2 is FQGNSA in the germline V gene. CDR3 size: 15 residues. DNA for the CDR3: TGTGCCAGCAGCTTGATAGGGGACTCCTACAATGAGCAGTTCTTC. This codes for CASSLIGDSYNEQFF.

This clonotype was recorded once. J is TRBJ2-7 and V is TRBV7-9; perhaps TRBD2 as D (6 bases). The CDR3 has 14 amino acids. V was clipped by 5 bases and J by 5 bases, with 16 bases between them. Germline V gene lookup returns CDR1 SEHNR and CDR2 FQNEAQ (reference sequence). The CDR3 loop is CASSPGGGVDEQYF. The CDR3, as DNA: TGTGCCAGCAGCCCCGGAGGAGGGGTAGACGAGCAGTACTTC.

The rearrangement links TRBV20-1 to TRBJ2-1, with a possible D match to TRBD1 (5 bases). CDR1 and CDR2 (germline): DFQATT, SNEGSKA (reference sequence). This CDR3 region has 16 residues. Trimming stripped 0 bases from V and 5 bases from J, with 17 bases between. The CDR3 DNA sequence: TGCAGTGCTAGAGATTACTTGAGACAGATACACAATGAGCAGTTCTTC. Translated: CSARDYLRQIHNEQFF.

This clonotype was recorded at least ten times. This chain joins TRBV7-2 and TRBJ1-1, with a weak D call TRBD1 (5 bases). CDR1 is SGHTA, CDR2 FQGNSA, per germline. This CDR3 region has 17 residues. V was clipped by 1 base and J by 2 bases, with 17 bases between them. CDR3 in amino acids: CASSLDGIRTPNTEAFF. For the CDR3, the DNA is TGTGCCAGCAGCTTAGACGGGATTAGGACACCAAACACTGAAGCTTTCTTT. The full variable domain, in which reference TRBV7-2 and TRBJ1-1 provide the parts outside the CDR3, is GAGVSQSPSNKVTEKGKDVELRCDPISGHTALYWYRQSLGQGLEFLIYFQGNSAPDKSGLPSDRFSAERTGGSVSTLTIQRTQQEDSAVYLCASSLDGIRTPNTEAFFGQGTRLTVV.

This clonotype was observed many times. The chain uses TRBV6-5 and TRBJ1-6; D not resolved. In germline, CDR1 is MNHEY, CDR2 SVGAGI. Trimming pared 2 bases from V and 1 base from J, leaving 9 bases between. CDR3 length equals 16 residues. CDR3 nucleotide sequence: TGTGCCAGCAGTTACCTCGGGGTATCCTATAATTCACCCCTCCACTTT. Translated: CASSYLGVSYNSPLHF.

This clonotype appeared many times. The chain links TRBV28 to TRBJ1-3; D is possibly TRBD1 (5 bases). This CDR3 spans 16 amino acids. Trimming cost V 3 bases and J 2 bases, with 14 bases left between them. From germline, CDR1 is MDHEN and CDR2 SYDVKM. The DNA for the CDR3 is TGTGCCAGCAGTTTGCCCTTAACAGGCGCTGGAAACACCATATATTTT. Amino acids: CASSLPLTGAGNTIYF.

This rearrangement joins TRBV5-1 to TRBJ2-7; D is possibly TRBD1 (5 bases). Trimming took 0 bases from V and 4 from J, leaving 23 bases between them. The length of the CDR3 is 18 residues. Germline loops: CDR1 SGHRS, CDR2 YFSETQ. The CDR3 DNA follows: TGCGCCAGCAGCTTGGACCCCAAGGGGTCCTCCGGGTGGTACGAGCAGTACTTC. Translation: CASSLDPKGSSGWYEQYF.

This sequence joins TRBV6-5 and TRBJ2-1; TRBD1 is a possible D gene (6 bases). V lost 6 bases and J 7 bases, leaving 13 bases between the germline ends. CDR3 size: 13 residues. Germline loops: CDR1 MNHEY, CDR2 SVGAGI. CDR3: CASRLNTGNEQFF. Written as DNA, the CDR3 is TGTGCCAGCAGACTGAACACAGGGAATGAGCAGTTCTTC.

This clonotype came up a few times. The chain is built from TRBV12-5 and TRBJ2-7; 8 bases match TRBD1. V lost 0 bases to trimming and J lost 0 bases; unmatched junction nucleotides: 1. The CDR3 consists of 15 residues. CDR1 is LGHNT, CDR2 FRNRAP, per germline. The CDR3 here is CASGLVTGGSYEQYF. Here the CDR3 DNA reads TGTGCTAGTGGTTTGGTAACAGGGGGCTCCTACGAGCAGTACTTC.

This rearrangement joins TRBV29-1 to TRBJ2-7; 9 nucleotides align to TRBD1. The V gene's germline CDR1 is SQVTM and CDR2 ANQGSEA. The CDR3 is 13 amino acids. The ends lost 5 bases at V and 3 bases at J; junction bases unmatched: 5. Here the CDR3 DNA reads TGCAGCGTTTCCGGGACAGGGCGCTACGAGCAGTACTTC. Translating gives CSVSGTGRYEQYF.

The sample holds a few counts of this clonotype. V usage is TRBV29-1 and J usage is TRBJ2-7, with D possibly being TRBD1 (5 bases). This CDR3 contains 12 residues. CDR1 is SQVTM, CDR2 ANQGSEA, per germline. Trimming pared 6 bases from V and 1 base from J, leaving 10 bases between. In nucleotides, the CDR3 is TGCAGCGTAAGACAGAGTTCCTACGAGCAGTACTTC. Translation gives CSVRQSSYEQYF.

Concerning this clonotype: A much larger clone is a single base away; this may be a read error. This chain connects TRBV4-1 to TRBJ2-7; 10 bases map to TRBD1. Per the germline V gene, CDR1 is MGHRA and CDR2 is YSYEKL. The CDR3 is made up of 14 amino acids. The CDR3 sequence is CACSPRQGAVEQYF. The CDR3 DNA reads TGCGCCTGCAGCCCAAGACAGGGGGCGGTTGAACAGTACTTC.

The J gene is TRBJ2-5, the V gene TRBV7-3; tentative D call: TRBD1 (7 bases). The germline gives CDR1 SGHTA, CDR2 FQGTGA. The V end lost 5 bases, the J end lost 1 base, and 17 bases lay between the germline ends. The CDR3 sequence is 16 residues long. The CDR3 sequence is CASSRGVRDSQETQYF. The CDR3 DNA follows: TGTGCCAGCAGCAGGGGGGTACGGGACAGCCAAGAGACCCAGTACTTC.

This clonotype was counted a few times. The rearrangement links TRBV10-3 to TRBJ1-4; 7 nucleotides line up with TRBD1. The CDR3 loop spans 14 amino acids. In germline, CDR1 is ENHRY, CDR2 SYGVKD. V was pared by 10 bases and J by 1 base, with 6 bases of the junction left unmatched. The CDR3 coding sequence is TGTGCCACGAGAAGACAGGGAACTAATGAAAAACTGTTTTTT. Translating it yields CATRRQGTNEKLFF.

The chain is built from TRBV6-8 and TRBJ2-7, with 10 nucleotides matching TRBD2. V shed 0 bases and J 4 bases; nucleotides not matched to a gene: 3. Germline values: CDR1 MNHGY, CDR2 SAAAGT. The CDR3 is made up of 15 amino acids. CDR3 in DNA: TGTGCCAGCAGTTACTCTACTAGCGGGGAGTACGAGCAGTACTTC. It yields the protein CASSYSTSGEYEQYF.

Only a few counts were recorded for this clonotype. The chain carries TRBV6-2 or TRBV6-3 and TRBJ2-7; D gene uncertain. The CDR3 is 15 residues long. V was shortened by 5 bases and J by 3 bases, with 17 bases between the two germline ends. Looked up from germline, CDR1 is MNHEY and CDR2 is SVGEGT. The CDR3 here is CASSGLHERFYEQYF. The CDR3 coding sequence is TGTGCCAGCAGTGGCCTCCATGAACGATTCTACGAGCAGTACTTC.

Ten or more counts support this clonotype. The chain recombines TRBV24-1 with TRBJ2-7, with 9 bases identical to TRBD1. Per germline, CDR1 KGHDR and CDR2 SFDVKD. The CDR3 consists of 13 residues. DNA of the CDR3: TGTGCTCCCCGGGACAGGGTATTATACGAGCAGTACTTC. Protein: CAPRDRVLYEQYF.

The V and J genes are TRBV20-1 and TRBJ1-2; D gene uncertain. Germline lookup yields CDR1 DFQATT and CDR2 SNEGSKA (reference sequence). The CDR3 runs 13 residues. V was clipped by 6 bases and J by 0 bases, with 11 bases between them. The CDR3 DNA sequence: TGCAGTGCCCCCCGGCCCCCTAACTATGGCTACACCTTC. Translating gives CSAPRPPNYGYTF.